What follows are 21 T cell receptor beta chains derived from one specimen sequenced in a study of regulatory T cells in long-lasting Graves disease. Construction of TCR beta libraries relied on iRepertoire HTBI primers and on Arm-PCR targeting CDR3 regions. TCRdb analysed the multiplex PCR reads with MiXCR anew, one entry per CDR3 protein. The sample has roughly 440,000 distinct CDR3 sequences, about 17% seen once. Time point specified: newly diagnosed GD, antithyroid drugs for less than 3 months. The TCR library was made from RNA extracted from PBMCs. A further study also used this sample, focusing on T cells in Graves' hyperthyroidism and ophthalmopathy.

Sequencing used peripheral blood mononuclear cells (PBMCs), obtained at new diagnosis, from a patient treated with antithyroid drugs. These TCRs come from a woman under 30 with Graves disease.

Concerning this clonotype itself: This sequence may be a read error, since a much larger clone differs from it by one base. The rearrangement uses TRBV13 and TRBJ2-1; TRBD2 aligns across 9 bases. Looked up from germline, CDR1 is PRHDT and CDR2 is FYEKMQ (reference sequence). The CDR3 totals 13 residues. V lost 5 bases and J lost 10; bases outside the gene matches: 6. The CDR3 region has the DNA TGTGCCAGCAGCAGCGGGAGGTCCTACGAGCAGTTCTTC. Its translation is CASSSGRSYEQFF.

At least ten counts were recorded for this clonotype. The chain carries TRBV24-1 and TRBJ2-3, with D possibly matching TRBD2 (5 bases). In germline, CDR1 is KGHDR, CDR2 SFDVKD. V lost 4 bases to trimming and J lost 3 bases, with 16 bases between them. This CDR3 has 16 amino acids. CDR3 sequence (DNA): TGTGCCACCAGTGACCCCGACCCCCGAGGGACAGATACGCAGTATTTT. Translation: CATSDPDPRGTDTQYF.

A few counts support this clonotype. The chain couples TRBV6-2 or TRBV6-3 to TRBJ2-7; 7 positions match TRBD1. Germline-derived CDR1 and CDR2 are MNHEY and SVGEGT. J lost 5 bases, V lost 2 bases, and 6 bases had no gene match. The length of the CDR3 is 14 residues. DNA of the CDR3: TGTGCCAGCAGTTACCTTGACAGGGTAAACGAGCAGTACTTC. Translating it yields CASSYLDRVNEQYF.

This clonotype was counted many times. The rearrangement uses TRBV20-1 and TRBJ2-7; D ambiguous. V lost 0 bases, J lost 6 bases, and 18 bases lay in between. The CDR3 runs 15 residues. The germline V gene has CDR1 DFQATT and CDR2 SNEGSKA (reference sequence). CDR3 DNA sequence: TGCAGTGCTAGAGATCAGGATAGATATGTGGGCGAGCAGTACTTC. Amino acid sequence: CSARDQDRYVGEQYF.

This clonotype was observed at least ten times. The V and J genes are TRBV27 and TRBJ2-5; 7 bases agree with TRBD2. Unmatched junction bases numbered 6, after V lost 3 bases and J lost 5 bases. The CDR3 spans 14 residues. CDR1 and CDR2 (germline): MNHEY, SMNVEV (reference sequence). This chain's CDR3 is CASSFYAGVETQYF. In nucleotides, the CDR3 is TGTGCCAGCAGTTTCTATGCGGGAGTGGAGACCCAGTACTTC.

This chain links TRBV7-9 with TRBJ2-5, with D perhaps TRBD2 (7 bases). The CDR3 contains 18 residues. Germline CDR1 SEHNR, CDR2 FQNEAQ (reference sequence). Trimming shortened V by 1 base and J by 1 base, and 19 bases separated the two germline ends. As DNA, the CDR3 is TGTGCCAGCAGCTTAGAGGGGGGCGGGGGAGCAACCCAAGAGACCCAGTACTTC. This gives the protein CASSLEGGGGATQETQYF.

This clonotype was counted ten times or more. This rearrangement joins TRBV29-1 to TRBJ2-7, with 7 bases lining up with TRBD2. J lost 4 bases, V lost 4 bases, and 7 bases had no gene match. The CDR3 contains 13 residues. Germline-derived CDR1 and CDR2 are SQVTM and ANQGSEA. CDR3 in amino acids: CSVVAREGYEQYF. The CDR3 nucleotides read TGCAGCGTTGTTGCCAGGGAGGGGTACGAGCAGTACTTC.

This clonotype was recorded a few times. DNA of the CDR3: TGTGCCAGCAGCACAACAGGGGTTGAAACGGATGGCTACACCTTC. Protein sequence: CASSTTGVETDGYTF. The chain links TRBV7-9 to TRBJ1-2; the match to TRBD1 covers 7 bases. The germline CDR1 and CDR2 sequences are SEHNR and FQNEAQ (reference sequence). The CDR3 consists of 15 residues. J gave up 6 bases and V 5 bases, and 12 bases lay outside the gene matches.

This clonotype was detected many times. V and J are TRBV20-1 and TRBJ2-7, with no clear D. This CDR3 region has 13 residues. V was clipped by 3 bases and J by 2 bases, with 11 bases between them. Germline V gene lookup returns CDR1 DFQATT and CDR2 SNEGSKA (reference sequence). The CDR3 region is CSARIGVTYEQYF. The CDR3 DNA reads TGCAGTGCTAGGATAGGTGTGACCTACGAGCAGTACTTC.

The chain carries TRBV19 and TRBJ2-1; weak D call: TRBD2 (6 bases). Trimming took 6 bases from V and 0 from J, leaving 9 bases between them. Germline CDR1 reads LNHDA; CDR2 reads SQIVND (reference sequence). This CDR3 comprises 14 residues. The DNA for the CDR3 is TGTGCCAGTAGCACTAGCACCTCCTACAATGAGCAGTTCTTC. Translated, it gives CASSTSTSYNEQFF.

This clonotype was detected only a few times. This sequence joins TRBV7-6 and TRBJ1-2; 8 bases fit TRBD1. The CDR3 is 14 amino acids. The trim removed 0 bases at V and 7 bases at J, leaving 4 bases unmatched. The germline CDR1 and CDR2 sequences are SGHVS and FNYEAQ. The CDR3 loop is CASSLAAGGGGYTF. CDR3 in DNA: TGTGCCAGCAGCTTAGCTGCAGGGGGCGGTGGCTACACCTTC.

This clonotype was counted only a few times. V usage is TRBV5-1 and J usage is TRBJ1-4, with D perhaps matching TRBD1 (5 bases). The CDR3 loop spans 14 amino acids. Germline V gives CDR1 SGHRS, CDR2 YFSETQ. V was clipped by 2 bases and J by 5 bases, with 10 bases between them. The CDR3, as DNA: TGCGCCAGCAGCTTTCTCTCAGGGAATGAAAAACTGTTTTTT. Amino acid sequence: CASSFLSGNEKLFF.

V gene TRBV20-1 combines with J gene TRBJ2-7; 13 nucleotides match TRBD2. This CDR3 is built from 15 residues. Losses at the gene ends were 3 bases for V and 3 bases for J; bases not matched to a gene: 5. Germline values: CDR1 DFQATT, CDR2 SNEGSKA (reference sequence). The CDR3 loop is CSASPRLAGGYEQYF. The CDR3 bases are TGCAGTGCTAGTCCCCGACTAGCGGGAGGCTACGAGCAGTACTTC.

This clonotype was detected many times. V usage is TRBV12-3 or TRBV12-4 and J usage is TRBJ1-5; D perhaps matches TRBD1 (5 bases). The V gene lost 6 bases and the J gene lost 3 bases, with 12 bases spanning the gap. This CDR3 region has 14 residues. Written as DNA, the CDR3 is TGTGCCAGCAGCAGAGACAGTATCAATCAGCCCCAGCATTTT. Encoded protein: CASSRDSINQPQHF.

This clonotype was detected ten times or more. This CDR3 is CASSSGLAGGPGTGELFF. CDR3 nucleotides: TGTGCCAGCAGCTCGGGACTAGCGGGAGGGCCGGGCACCGGGGAGCTGTTTTTT. The genes are TRBV7-3 and TRBJ2-2, with 16 bases identical to TRBD2. V lost 4 bases to trimming and J lost 4 bases; unmatched junction nucleotides: 6. This CDR3 is built from 18 residues. CDR1 is SGHTA, CDR2 FQGTGA, per germline.

This chain connects TRBV5-1 to TRBJ1-6; 12 bases align to TRBD1. The junction had 3 bases not matched to a gene; V was cut back by 4 bases and J by 7 bases. Germline CDR1 and CDR2: SGHRS and YFSETQ. The CDR3 runs to 15 residues. The CDR3 spells CASSGGTGGNSPLHF. The CDR3 DNA reads as TGCGCCAGCAGCGGCGGGACAGGGGGCAATTCACCCCTCCACTTT.

This clonotype has a count of ten or more. The rearrangement uses TRBV27 and TRBJ2-7; 8 bases fit TRBD2. The CDR3 spans 14 residues. The J segment lost 2 bases and the V segment lost 5 bases, leaving 5 bases of the junction unmatched. The V gene's germline CDR1 is MNHEY and CDR2 SMNVEV (reference sequence). The CDR3 DNA is TGTGCCAGCAGTCGTGAGCGGGAGACCTACGAGCAGTACTTC. Its translation is CASSRERETYEQYF.

The chain has TRBV6-2 or TRBV6-3 and TRBJ1-2; D not resolved. Trimming stripped 2 bases from V and 7 bases from J, with 14 bases between. From germline, CDR1 is MNHEY and CDR2 SVGEGT. There are 14 residues in the CDR3. Here the CDR3 DNA reads TGTGCCAGCAGTTACGCGGAGCCAAACAGTGGCTACACCTTC. Its translation is CASSYAEPNSGYTF.

The J gene is TRBJ2-3, the V gene TRBV20-1; D possibly corresponds to TRBD2 (6 bases). The CDR3 runs 14 residues. Germline loops: CDR1 DFQATT, CDR2 SNEGSKA (reference sequence). V lost 0 bases to trimming and J lost 6 bases, with 13 bases between them. Here the CDR3 DNA reads TGCAGTGCTAGAGATGGGGGTCTAGCGGATACGCAGTATTTT. Its protein product is CSARDGGLADTQYF.

The V call is TRBV10-2, the J call TRBJ2-1, with D maybe TRBD2 (6 bases). The CDR3 is made up of 13 amino acids. Germline-derived CDR1 and CDR2 are WSHSY and SAAADI. Trimming removed 4 bases at V and 6 bases at J, with 10 bases between. The DNA of the CDR3 is TGCGCCAGCAGTGGATCTAGCGTCAATGAGCAGTTCTTC. It translates to CASSGSSVNEQFF.

This clonotype came up many times. The V gene is TRBV7-2, the J gene TRBJ2-3; a possible D gene is TRBD2 (5 bases). Trimming took off 8 bases at V and 1 base at J, with 19 bases between the two ends. Per germline, CDR1 SGHTA and CDR2 FQGNSA. The CDR3 loop spans 16 amino acids. CDR3 residues: CASGSHGVDGTDTQYF. In DNA, the CDR3 is TGTGCCAGCGGCAGTCACGGGGTAGATGGCACAGATACGCAGTATTTT.